The 20 T cell receptor beta chains below were found in one sample sequenced in a study of T cells after yellow fever vaccination. TCRdb itself ran the 5' RACE reads through MiXCR, one entry per CDR3 protein. The sample carries more than 90,000 distinct CDR3 sequences, roughly 8.4% recorded once. The material sequenced was CD8+ T cells sorted from PBMCs, taken 45 days after the yellow fever booster vaccination. These receptors were obtained from a man aged 25 to 40 who received the YFV17D yellow fever vaccine.

In its sample, this clonotype was seen many times. This chain connects TRBV7-9 to TRBJ1-1, with 8 bases lining up with TRBD1. The V gene end was trimmed by 5 bases and the J gene end by 5 bases; junction bases not matched to a gene: 4. CDR3 length equals 13 residues. Germline assignment: CDR1 SEHNR and CDR2 FQNEAQ (reference sequence). The CDR3 reads CASSPDRETEAFF. CDR3 nucleotides: TGTGCCAGCAGCCCGGACAGGGAAACTGAAGCTTTCTTT.

This clonotype was seen at least ten times. This rearrangement joins TRBV10-3 to TRBJ1-1; perhaps TRBD1 as D (6 bases). The CDR3 loop spans 12 amino acids. Per the germline V gene, CDR1 is ENHRY and CDR2 is SYGVKD. With 7 bases removed from V and 5 bases from J, the gap between germline ends came to 11 bases. For the CDR3, the DNA is TGTGCCATCATGGGGGCCGGGACTGAAGCTTTCTTT. Amino acids: CAIMGAGTEAFF.

The sample holds many counts of this clonotype. The chain carries TRBV20-1 and TRBJ2-7; D possibly corresponds to TRBD2 (6 bases). V lost 6 bases, J lost 0 bases, and 15 bases lay in between. CDR1 and CDR2 (germline): DFQATT, SNEGSKA (reference sequence). The length of the CDR3 is 14 residues. The CDR3 spells CSAPSVRSSYEQYF. CDR3 DNA sequence: TGCAGTGCCCCTAGCGTAAGGAGCTCCTACGAGCAGTACTTC.

At least ten counts were recorded for this clonotype. V and J are TRBV4-3 and TRBJ2-5, with 7 bases matching TRBD2. The V gene end was trimmed by 3 bases and the J gene end by 4 bases; junction bases not matched to a gene: 5. This CDR3 has 14 amino acids. Germline CDR1 LGHNA, CDR2 YSLEER. The CDR3 spells CASSQSGGGETQYF. The CDR3 bases are TGCGCCAGCAGCCAGTCGGGAGGAGGAGAGACCCAGTACTTC.

The table lists this clonotype with many counts. The rearrangement links TRBV30 to TRBJ1-3; D not certain. The ends were cut back, 4 bases at V and 4 bases at J, with 14 bases in the middle. CDR1 GTSNPN and CDR2 SVGIG come from the germline V gene (reference sequence). The CDR3 runs to 14 residues. The CDR3 DNA follows: TGTGCCTGGATGGAGGCGGCTTCGGGAAACACCATATATTTT. This translates into CAWMEAASGNTIYF.

The chain couples TRBV29-1 to TRBJ2-1; possible D gene TRBD1, 5 bases. CDR1 and CDR2 (germline): SQVTM, ANQGSEA. The CDR3 is made up of 13 amino acids. V lost 7 bases, J lost 8 bases, and 18 bases lay in between. The CDR3 sequence is CSARSPQGDEQFF. The CDR3 DNA follows: TGCAGCGCCCGGTCCCCTCAGGGCGATGAGCAGTTCTTC.

For this clonotype: A much larger clone lies one base from this, so it may be a read error. The rearrangement joins TRBV4-3 to TRBJ2-2, with 9 bases lining up with TRBD1. This CDR3 has 15 residues. CDR1 is LGHNA and CDR2 is YSLEER in the germline V gene. CDR3 residues: CASSPGTGRTGELVF. The CDR3 coding sequence is TGCGCCAGCAGCCCCGGGACAGGGCGGACCGGGGAGCTGGTTTTT.

The rearrangement joins TRBV14 to TRBJ2-7; 11 nucleotides match TRBD2. Germline values: CDR1 SGHDN, CDR2 FVKESK. This CDR3 is built from 17 residues. The V and J ends lost 1 base and 2 bases, in that order; junction bases with no gene match: 7. The CDR3 spells CASSQGIGTSGTYEQYF. Written as DNA, the CDR3 is TGTGCCAGCAGCCAAGGAATTGGGACTAGCGGAACCTACGAGCAGTACTTC. The full variable domain, with the rest looked up from reference TRBV14 and TRBJ2-7, is EAGVTQFPSHSVIEKGQTVTLRCDPISGHDNLYWYRRVMGKEIKFLLHFVKESKQDESGMPNNRFLAERTGGTYSTLKVQPAELEDSGVYFCASSQGIGTSGTYEQYFGPGTRLTVT.

This clonotype occurred many times. The chain carries TRBV20-1 and TRBJ2-3; TRBD1 might be the D (5 bases). Trimming removed 7 bases from V and 3 bases from J, with 23 bases in between. This CDR3 is built from 16 residues. In germline, CDR1 is DFQATT, CDR2 SNEGSKA (reference sequence). DNA for the CDR3: TGCAGTGAGGTCCGAGGATTAGGGGCAACAACAGATACGCAGTATTTT. It translates to CSEVRGLGATTDTQYF.

This clonotype has only a few counts. The chain combines TRBV7-2 with TRBJ2-5; D may correspond to TRBD1 or TRBD2 (6 bases each). V dropped 4 bases and J dropped 4 bases, with 16 bases sitting between them. CDR3 size: 15 residues. Looked up from germline, CDR1 is SGHTA and CDR2 is FQGNSA. This chain's CDR3 is CASSSTGAELETQYF. The CDR3 coding sequence is TGTGCCAGCAGCTCAACGGGGGCAGAGTTAGAGACCCAGTACTTC.

This clonotype was seen a handful of times. The chain couples TRBV5-5 to TRBJ2-7; 8 bases are shared with TRBD2. With V trimmed by 0 bases and J by 5 bases, 13 bases remained unmatched. The CDR3 is 17 amino acids. The V gene's germline CDR1 is SGHKS and CDR2 YYEKEE (reference sequence). CDR3 region: CASSLDGGALRGNEQYF. The CDR3 DNA sequence: TGTGCCAGCAGCTTGGACGGGGGGGCACTGCGAGGGAACGAGCAGTACTTC. The variable domain in full, with the rest retrieved from reference TRBV5-5 and TRBJ2-7, is DAGVTQSPTHLIKTRGQQVTLRCSPISGHKSVSWYQQVLGQGPQFIFQYYEKEERGRGNFPDRFSARQFPNYSSELNVNALLLGDSALYLCASSLDGGALRGNEQYFGPGTRLTVT.

Many counts were recorded for this clonotype. The chain has TRBV12-3 or TRBV12-4 and TRBJ2-1; D tentatively fits TRBD1 or TRBD2 (5 bases each). The CDR3 has 15 residues. V was clipped by 4 bases and J by 4 bases, with 14 bases between them. The CDR3 DNA sequence: TGTGCCAGCAGTTCCGGGACCTGGTTATACAATGAGCAGTTCTTC. Its protein is CASSSGTWLYNEQFF.

This clonotype was recorded many times. The V and J genes are TRBV27 and TRBJ1-1; D remains unclear. The V end was cut by 6 bases, the J end by 8 bases, with 10 bases between. This CDR3 comprises 11 residues. Germline V CDR1 and CDR2: MNHEY, SMNVEV (reference sequence). The CDR3 DNA sequence: TGTGCCAGCAGCTCTTTCGGGGAAGCTTTCTTT. Its translation is CASSSFGEAFF.

The rearrangement joins TRBV19 to TRBJ2-1; D is ambiguous. This CDR3 spans 13 amino acids. The V end was cut by 3 bases, the J end by 5 bases, with 8 bases between. CDR1 and CDR2 (germline): LNHDA, SQIVND (reference sequence). CDR3 DNA: TGTGCCAGTAGTATCCGGACCAACAATGAGCAGTTCTTC. Its protein product is CASSIRTNNEQFF.

This clonotype appeared a few times. The gene calls are TRBV9 and TRBJ1-2; 9 nucleotides agree with TRBD1. The CDR3 is made up of 16 amino acids. Germline V gene lookup returns CDR1 SGDLS and CDR2 YYNGEE. Losses at the gene ends were 2 bases for V and 2 bases for J; bases not matched to a gene: 7. The DNA for the CDR3 is TGTGCCAGCAGCGTGCCCGGGACAGGGACAAACTATGGCTACACCTTC. Translating it yields CASSVPGTGTNYGYTF.

This clonotype appeared many times. V is TRBV30 and J is TRBJ2-7; D call uncertain. The V gene's germline CDR1 is GTSNPN and CDR2 SVGIG (reference sequence). The CDR3 is 16 amino acids. Trimming took 1 base from V and 2 from J, leaving 18 bases between them. The CDR3 spells CAWSGEPRSDTYEQYF. The CDR3 nucleotides read TGTGCCTGGAGTGGAGAACCCCGGTCGGATACCTACGAGCAGTACTTC.

This clonotype was counted between two and nine times. This chain uses TRBV12-3 or TRBV12-4 with TRBJ2-7; perhaps TRBD2 as D (6 bases). The CDR3 contains 14 residues. Trimming cost V 3 bases and J 4 bases, with 13 bases left between them. The CDR3 reads CASSFGAGIYEQYF. CDR3 sequence (DNA): TGTGCCAGCAGTTTTGGGGCGGGGATATACGAGCAGTACTTC.

This clonotype has more than one count but fewer than ten. J is TRBJ2-7 and V is TRBV20-1; perhaps TRBD1 as D (6 bases). The V end was cut by 3 bases, the J end by 3 bases, with 9 bases between. Germline CDR1 reads DFQATT; CDR2 reads SNEGSKA (reference sequence). The CDR3 extends over 12 amino acids. The DNA of the CDR3 is TGCAGTGCTAGCACAGGGAGCTACGAGCAGTACTTC. Translation gives CSASTGSYEQYF.

This clonotype was observed at least ten times. V gene TRBV18 combines with J gene TRBJ2-1; perhaps TRBD2 as D (6 bases). Trimming removed 3 bases at V and 5 bases at J, with 17 bases between. There are 16 residues in the CDR3. Germline V CDR1 and CDR2: KGHSH, LQKENI. CDR3 in amino acids: CASSPKSERVNNEQFF. CDR3 DNA: TGTGCCAGCTCACCTAAGAGCGAGCGGGTAAACAATGAGCAGTTCTTC.

This clonotype has a handful of counts. The chain combines TRBV5-1 with TRBJ1-2; a possible D gene is TRBD1 (6 bases). V gave up 6 bases and J gave up 6 bases, with 21 bases separating them. Germline V gene data show CDR1 as SGHRS and CDR2 as YFSETQ. This CDR3 region has 15 residues. The chain's CDR3 is CASNPITDSANGYTF. CDR3 in DNA: TGCGCCAGCAACCCTATCACGGACAGTGCGAATGGCTACACCTTC.